This TCR beta chain stems from a study of beta chain features in type 1 diabetes. With 4 bases removed from V and 6 bases from J, the gap between germline ends came to 14 bases. This CDR3 comprises 14 residues. From germline, CDR1 is SGHTA and CDR2 FQGNSA. cDNA synthesis used the whole RNA isolate, giving expressed TCRB sequences. This table comes from immunoSEQ multiplex PCR, and its TCRdb copy is limited to in-frame clones, with some not included. The sample shows some 270,000 clones, under 8.5% of them seen only once. This TCR derives from a woman under 30 in good health. The rearrangement uses TRBV7-2 and TRBJ2-3; D is possibly TRBD1 or TRBD2 (5 bases each). What was sequenced was central memory CD4+ T cells from blood. In nucleotides, the CDR3 is TGTGCCAGCAGCTCTGGGACCGGTGGTGATACGCAGTATTTT. This codes for CASSSGTGGDTQYF.